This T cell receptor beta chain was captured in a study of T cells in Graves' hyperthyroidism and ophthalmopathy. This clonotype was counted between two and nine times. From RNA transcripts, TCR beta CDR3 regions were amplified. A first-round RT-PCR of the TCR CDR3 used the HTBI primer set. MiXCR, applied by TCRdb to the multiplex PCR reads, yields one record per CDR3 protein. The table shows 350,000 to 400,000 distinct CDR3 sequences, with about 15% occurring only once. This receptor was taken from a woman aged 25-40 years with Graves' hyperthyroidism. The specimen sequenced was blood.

The chain's CDR3 is CASSLEGTVANYGYTF. CDR3 nucleotide sequence: TGTGCCAGCAGCTTAGAAGGGACGGTTGCTAACTATGGCTACACCTTC. The V gene is TRBV7-8, the J gene TRBJ1-2, with a possible D match to TRBD1 (5 bases). Germline V gene lookup returns CDR1 SGHVS and CDR2 FQNEAQ. V lost 1 base to trimming and J lost 0 bases, with 12 bases between them. The CDR3 spans 16 residues.